This TCR beta chain was retrieved from a study of cytotoxic CD8 clonotypes in ibrutinib-treated CLL (dated by TCRdb to the early 2020s). Regarding the study in general: The cohort included about 15 treatment-naive and roughly ten relapsed/refractory patients; roughly 17 were IGHV unmutated. Responses were partial in some 24 patients and complete in 2; after median about 70 months follow-up, around 15 stayed in remission and about 12 progressed. Response samples were taken after a median of approximately 13 months on treatment, ranging from about 6 to 36 months. An average of roughly 270,000 productive templates and approximately 90,000 productive rearrangements was obtained per sample. Longitudinal samples were available for about 30% of the roughly 90 trial participants. Cryopreserved peripheral blood mononuclear cells were obtained prior to treatment, at the time of response, and at either disease progression or sustained remission. Every sample from remission and from progressive disease was obtained while the patients were still on ibrutinib.

Study-wide findings and limitations: Clonality increased at ibrutinib response, stayed stable in sustained remission, and fell back toward baseline at progression. Sampling times were not matched between patients in sustained remission and patients whose disease was progressing, and lymph node repertoires were not examined. Public clonotypes were rare and either shrank or stayed stable during treatment, and the rise in clonality at ibrutinib response reflected expansion of private clonotypes. Baseline clonality was found to be higher than that of age-matched healthy donors and was strongly correlated with circulating CD8+ T-cell counts.

About this clone: There is no known antigen for this receptor. It has no much larger one-base neighbor in the sample; base qualities were not kept.

Each clonotype received, on average, approximately 9.9x coverage in deep resolution sequencing performed on a MiSeq, where the target depth lay between 1 in 1 million and 1 in 200,000 T cells. The immunoSEQ hsTCRB Kit was used to generate the TCR beta libraries. The paper's data handling went like this. The data were analyzed with ImmunoSEQ Analyzer and ImmunoSEQ Data Assistant, and V, D and J gene assignments followed IMGT definitions. Clonality was computed as one minus normalized Shannon entropy of productive rearrangement frequencies, ranging from 0 to 1. Public clonotype analysis was restricted to overrepresented clonotypes comprising at least 0.05% of each patient's repertoire. Roughly 12 age-matched healthy donor repertoires from immuneACCESS were used as controls for clonality. Held by TCRdb, this immuneACCESS table contains in-frame sequences only and omits some clones. Under half of the omission traces to an unresolved V gene where checked; the cause of the rest is unknown. The V and J calls and clone size come from that table; D and trimming were worked out from the DNA. The sample table contains about 140,000 clones; only one count was recorded for 60% to 85% of them. The ten most abundant clones make up about 29% of the sample.

The time point label, read with the paper, signifies: approximately twelve months on ibrutinib. For TCR beta library preparation, 1.5 to 2.5 micrograms of genomic DNA was extracted from cryopreserved PBMCs. Longitudinal blood samples from CLL patients on ibrutinib monotherapy were analyzed using high-throughput TCR beta sequencing. Patients were enrolled in a phase 2 open-label single-center ibrutinib monotherapy trial. The specimen comprised PBMCs, sampled after 12 months of ibrutinib treatment. This receptor was obtained from a human donor with chronic lymphocytic leukemia.

The nucleotides are TGCGCCAGCAGCATAAAGGGAGTCACCGGCACCGGGGAGCTGTTTTTT. This encodes CASSIKGVTGTGELFF. Rearrangement joined TRBV5-1 to TRBJ2-2; the best D guess is TRBD2, with 5 bases matching. The germline V gene specifies SGHRS as CDR1 and YFSETQ as CDR2. Trimming takes 4 bases from V and 4 bases from J, and the germline ends sit 17 bases apart. Its CDR3 holds 16 amino acids, cysteine through phenylalanine. The sequence is cut down to CDR3 DNA, 48 bases in frame from base 1.